This T cell receptor beta chain was identified during a study of patients and donors after allogeneic stem cell transplantation. MiXCR, run by TCRdb on the RT-PCR reads, gives a single entry per CDR3 protein. This table has approximately 410,000 distinct CDR3 sequences, 16% appearing once. This clonotype was detected a few times. Trimming stripped 3 bases from V and 7 bases from J, with 22 bases between. Germline assignment: CDR1 MNHEY and CDR2 SVGAGI. There are 17 residues in the CDR3. The V call is TRBV6-5, the J call TRBJ1-5; no firm D call. Material: blood, either unsorted or a sorted T cell fraction (not recorded which). The sequence derives from a human donor who was either an allogeneic HSCT recipient or a stem cell or donor lymphocyte infusion donor (not recorded which). It is not recorded whose cells these are; they may come from a transplant donor. This chain's CDR3 is CASSYFQAAQQGQPQHF. CDR3 in DNA: TGTGCCAGCAGTTATTTCCAGGCGGCCCAACAAGGCCAGCCCCAGCATTTT.